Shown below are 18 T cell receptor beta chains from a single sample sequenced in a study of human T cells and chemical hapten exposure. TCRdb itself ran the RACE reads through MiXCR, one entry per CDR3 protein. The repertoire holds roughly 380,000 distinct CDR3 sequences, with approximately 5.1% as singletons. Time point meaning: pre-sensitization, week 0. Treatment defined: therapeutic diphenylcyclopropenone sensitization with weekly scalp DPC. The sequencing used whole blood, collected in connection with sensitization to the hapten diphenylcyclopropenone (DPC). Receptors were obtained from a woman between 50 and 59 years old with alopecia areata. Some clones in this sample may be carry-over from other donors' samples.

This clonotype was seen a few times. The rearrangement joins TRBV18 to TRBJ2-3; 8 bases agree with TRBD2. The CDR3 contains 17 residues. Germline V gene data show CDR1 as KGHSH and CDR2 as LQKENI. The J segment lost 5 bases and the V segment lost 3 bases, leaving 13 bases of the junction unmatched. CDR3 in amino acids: CASSPPKGGGPGDTQYF. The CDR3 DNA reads TGTGCCAGCTCACCGCCGAAGGGCGGGGGGCCGGGAGATACGCAGTATTTT.

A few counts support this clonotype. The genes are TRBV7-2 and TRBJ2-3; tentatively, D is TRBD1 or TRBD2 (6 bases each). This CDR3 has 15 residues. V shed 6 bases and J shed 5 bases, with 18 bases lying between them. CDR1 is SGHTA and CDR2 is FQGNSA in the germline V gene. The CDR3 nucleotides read TGTGCCAGCAGTTTCGCCCGGGGGCGGGGAGATACGCAGTATTTT. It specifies CASSFARGRGDTQYF.

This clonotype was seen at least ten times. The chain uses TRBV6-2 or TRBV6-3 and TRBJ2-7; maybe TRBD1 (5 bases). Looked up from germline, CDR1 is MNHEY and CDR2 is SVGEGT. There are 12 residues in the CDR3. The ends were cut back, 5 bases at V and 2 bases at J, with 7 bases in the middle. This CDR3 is CASSDRAYEQYF. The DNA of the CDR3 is TGTGCCAGCAGTGACAGAGCCTACGAGCAGTACTTC.

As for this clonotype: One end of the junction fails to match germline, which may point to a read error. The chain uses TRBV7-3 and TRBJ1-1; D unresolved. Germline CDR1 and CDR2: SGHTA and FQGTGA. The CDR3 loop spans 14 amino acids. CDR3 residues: CVSSLSARNTEAFF. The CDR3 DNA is TGTGTCAGCAGCTTAAGTGCGAGAAACACTGAAGCTTTCTTT.

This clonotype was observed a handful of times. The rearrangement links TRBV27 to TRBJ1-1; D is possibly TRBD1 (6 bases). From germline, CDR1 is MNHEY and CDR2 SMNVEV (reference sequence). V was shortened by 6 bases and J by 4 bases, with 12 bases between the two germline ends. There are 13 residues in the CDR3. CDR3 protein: CASRVAGATEAFF. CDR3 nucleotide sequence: TGTGCCAGCAGGGTGGCAGGGGCCACTGAAGCTTTCTTT.

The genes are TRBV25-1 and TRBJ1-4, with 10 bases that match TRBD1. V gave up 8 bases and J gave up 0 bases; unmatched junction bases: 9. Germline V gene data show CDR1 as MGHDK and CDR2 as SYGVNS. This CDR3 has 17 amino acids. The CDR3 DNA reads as TGTGCCAGCGCTAGACAGGGGGCAGGGGCAACTAATGAAAAACTGTTTTTT. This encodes CASARQGAGATNEKLFF.

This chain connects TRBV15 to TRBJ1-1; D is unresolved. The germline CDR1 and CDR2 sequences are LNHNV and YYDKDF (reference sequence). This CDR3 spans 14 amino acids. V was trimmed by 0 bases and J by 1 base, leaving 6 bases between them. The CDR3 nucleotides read TGTGCCACCAGCAGAGATGCCGGGAACACTGAAGCTTTCTTT. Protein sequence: CATSRDAGNTEAFF.

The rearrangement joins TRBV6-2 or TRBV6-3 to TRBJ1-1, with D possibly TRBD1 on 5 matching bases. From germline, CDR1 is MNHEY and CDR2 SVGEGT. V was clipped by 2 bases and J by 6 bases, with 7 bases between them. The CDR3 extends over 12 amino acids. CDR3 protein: CASSYIGAEAFF. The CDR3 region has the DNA TGTGCCAGCAGTTACATAGGGGCTGAAGCTTTCTTT.

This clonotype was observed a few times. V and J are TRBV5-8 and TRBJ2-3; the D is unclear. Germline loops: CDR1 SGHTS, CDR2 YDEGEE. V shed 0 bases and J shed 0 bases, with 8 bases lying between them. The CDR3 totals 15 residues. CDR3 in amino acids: CASSLATASTDTQYF. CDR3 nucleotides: TGTGCCAGCAGCTTGGCCACAGCTAGCACAGATACGCAGTATTTT.

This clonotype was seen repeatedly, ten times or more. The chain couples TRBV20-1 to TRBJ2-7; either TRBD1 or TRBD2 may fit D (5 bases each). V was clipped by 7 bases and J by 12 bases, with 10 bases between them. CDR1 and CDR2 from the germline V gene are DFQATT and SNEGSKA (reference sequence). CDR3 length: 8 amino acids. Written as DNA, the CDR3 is TGCAGTGGAGAGGGGACGTACTTC. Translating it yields CSGEGTYF.

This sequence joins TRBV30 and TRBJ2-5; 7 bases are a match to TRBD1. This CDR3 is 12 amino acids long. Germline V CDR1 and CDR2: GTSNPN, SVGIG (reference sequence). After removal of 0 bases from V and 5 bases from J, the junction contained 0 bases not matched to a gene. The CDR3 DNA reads TGTGCCTGGAGTGTACAGGGGGAGACCCAGTACTTC. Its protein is CAWSVQGETQYF.

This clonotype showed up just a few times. The CDR3 DNA sequence: TGTGCCAGCAAAGGGGCAGGCCCCTACGAGCAGTACTTC. Protein: CASKGAGPYEQYF. The V gene is TRBV6-6, the J gene TRBJ2-7, with a possible D match to TRBD1 (5 bases). This CDR3 is 13 amino acids long. The germline gives CDR1 MNHNY, CDR2 SVGAGI (reference sequence). Trimming cost V 7 bases and J 2 bases, with 12 bases left between them.

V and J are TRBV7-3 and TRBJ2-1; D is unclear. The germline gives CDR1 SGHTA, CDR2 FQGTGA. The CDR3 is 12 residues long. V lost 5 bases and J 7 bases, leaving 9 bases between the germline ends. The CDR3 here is CASSPEVNEQFF. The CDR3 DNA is TGTGCCAGCAGCCCCGAGGTGAATGAGCAGTTCTTC.

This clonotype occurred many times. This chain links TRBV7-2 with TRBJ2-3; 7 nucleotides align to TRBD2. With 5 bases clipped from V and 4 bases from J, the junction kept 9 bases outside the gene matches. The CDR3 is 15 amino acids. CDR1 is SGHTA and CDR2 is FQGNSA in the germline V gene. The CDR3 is CASSPLGGRADTQYF. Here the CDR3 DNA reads TGTGCCAGCAGCCCCCTCGGAGGGAGGGCAGATACGCAGTATTTT.

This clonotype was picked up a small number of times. CDR3 amino acids: CASSLGINSPLHF. CDR3 coding DNA: TGTGCCAGCAGTTTAGGGATTAATTCACCCCTCCACTTT. The chain joins TRBV27 to TRBJ1-6, with D hard to call. This CDR3 comprises 13 residues. The V gene lost 2 bases and the J gene lost 6 bases, with 5 bases spanning the gap. CDR1 MNHEY and CDR2 SMNVEV come from the germline V gene (reference sequence).

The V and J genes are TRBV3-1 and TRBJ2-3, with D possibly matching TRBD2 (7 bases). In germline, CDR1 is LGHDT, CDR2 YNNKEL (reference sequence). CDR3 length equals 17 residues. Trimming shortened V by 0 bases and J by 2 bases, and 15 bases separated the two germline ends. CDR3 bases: TGTGCCAGCAGCCAAGAGGGGGCTAGCGGATACACAGATACGCAGTATTTT. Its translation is CASSQEGASGYTDTQYF.

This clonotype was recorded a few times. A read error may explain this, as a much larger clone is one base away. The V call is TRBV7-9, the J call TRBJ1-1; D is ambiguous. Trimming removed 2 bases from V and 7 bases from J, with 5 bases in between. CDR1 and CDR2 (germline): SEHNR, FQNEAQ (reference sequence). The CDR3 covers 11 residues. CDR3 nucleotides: TGTGCCAGCAGCTTACACAGTGAAGCTTTCTTT. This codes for CASSLHSEAFF.

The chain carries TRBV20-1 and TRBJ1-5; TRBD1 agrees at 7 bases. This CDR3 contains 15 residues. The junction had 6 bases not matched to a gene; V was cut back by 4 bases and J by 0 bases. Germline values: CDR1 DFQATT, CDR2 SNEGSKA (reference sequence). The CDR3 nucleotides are TGCAGTGCTAAACAGGGGCTCCCTAGCAATCAGCCCCAGCATTTT. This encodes CSAKQGLPSNQPQHF.